The entry below gives a single T cell receptor (beta chain) sequence along with its context. This clonotype was picked up many times. Its specific antigen is unknown. No base-level quality is on record; no much larger clone is a single base apart. The germline V gene (reference sequence) yields DFQATT for CDR1 and SNEGSKA for CDR2. Relative to germline, V is 4 bases shorter and J is 5 bases shorter, with 20 bases between their ends. The CDR3 runs 16 residues from the cysteine to the phenylalanine. The CDR3 DNA has 48 bases and is translated from base 1. Stable Graves' hyperthyroidism was defined as the absence of progression to ophthalmopathy over 18 months of follow-up. Hyperthyroidism patients were aged 18 to 65 years and newly diagnosed, with disease duration of less than 2 months. Exclusion was applied to patients with uncontrolled infections, other autoimmune diseases, pregnancy or lactation. Clinical symptoms, serum thyroxine and TRAb, thyroid ultrasound, and orbital computed tomography formed the basis for the diagnoses. PBMCs were isolated from more than 9 ml of fresh peripheral blood by Ficoll-Paque density gradient centrifugation. Total RNA was extracted with Trizol reagent, and quality was checked on an Agilent 2100 Bioanalyzer.

The sample originates from a study of T cells in Graves' hyperthyroidism and ophthalmopathy (dated by TCRdb to the late 2010s). Concerning the study at large: Peripheral blood samples were taken at initial diagnosis, before any treatment was given. To identify TCR V-J signatures that set the groups apart, the researchers used a discovery cohort of about a hundred patients, made up of roughly 40 with Graves' ophthalmopathy and 57 with stable Graves' hyperthyroidism. An independent validation cohort of 18 to 20 hyperthyroidism patients and 17 patients who later progressed to ophthalmopathy tested prospective prediction of ophthalmopathy. For training and testing, the approximately 92 patients in the discovery cohort were randomly divided in a 7:3 ratio. In more than 5 Graves' hyperthyroidism patients, the study also compared T-cell repertoires from thyroid tissue with T-cell repertoires from blood. Once sampling was done, hyperthyroidism patients were given methimazole at a starting dose of 30 mg daily, whereas ophthalmopathy patients were given high-dose intravenous methylprednisolone. TCR Vbeta CDR3 sequencing of approximately 140 peripheral blood samples (approximately 44 ophthalmopathy, 70 to 85 hyperthyroidism and approximately 17 progressor patients) is reported in the paper.

Amplification of TCR beta CDR3 regions was carried out from RNA transcripts. A first-round RT-PCR of the TCR CDR3 used the HTBI primer set with the Qiagen OneStep RT-PCR kit. Libraries were constructed in a second round of multiplex PCR, after which size selection and purification were performed. Sequencing of the libraries was done on an Illumina HiSeq2000 using paired-end 100 bp reads. The paper's data handling went like this. Raw data were processed with SOAPnuke, discarding reads with adapters, uncalled bases, mean Phred below 15, or no exact constant-primer or identifier match. High-quality paired reads were merged with COPE v1.2.5, and unique nucleotide sequences were defined as clonotypes. MiTCR v1.1 was used to align clonotypes to the IMGT TRBV, TRBD and TRBJ reference segments. The analysis was restricted to V-J combinations with a frequency above 0.0001, which together covered 99% to 99.2% of the repertoires. A TCS score was defined as the ratio of F50 (clonal expansion) to E x V (chaos), with BLOSUM62-based TCRdist applied between CDR3 peptides within each V-J. Welch's t-statistics and random forest reduced 514 V-J features to 13, which were used in a naive Bayes classifier (R e1071). TCRdb handled the public reads itself, with Q25 trimming in fastp and clone calling in MiXCR, and kept productive beta chains. Here each entry gathers all rows of one CDR3 protein and keeps the most common genes and DNA. These V and J calls derive from TCRdb rather than the authors' analysis. This sample holds about 360,000 distinct CDR3 sequences; under 15% were observed only once. About 9.1% of the sample comes from the top ten.

Here is what the overall study found, with its caveats: Sample size was not statistically predetermined, and blinding of investigators to group allocation was not performed. In validation, the model predicted progression to ophthalmopathy a median of roughly 6.5 months before onset, with about 71% sensitivity and roughly 73% specificity. Most expanded thyroid clonotypes (frequency above 0.001) were also found in blood, which suggests that blood repertoires may mirror thyroid immune responses. In cross-validation, a model built on a 13 V-J signature told ophthalmopathy apart from stable hyperthyroidism with 87.88% sensitivity and roughly 81% specificity, and in testing the same model reached 80%/75%.

Sequences were obtained from blood. The sequence is built from TRBV20-1 and TRBJ2-2; the D gene identity is not certain. This TCR was recovered from a woman under 30 with Graves' hyperthyroidism. The CDR3 loop reads CSAKVRSIPLTGELFF. The bases read TGCAGTGCTAAGGTCCGTAGCATACCACTGACCGGGGAGCTGTTTTTT.